This record covers a single T cell receptor (beta chain). From germline, CDR1 is LNHDA and CDR2 SQIVND (reference sequence). CDR3 length: 14 residues. V gave up 2 bases and J gave up 4 bases, with 12 bases separating them. This entry comes from a study of blood T cell repertoires in COVID-19. Study overall: Researchers got acute and convalescent COVID-19 samples from the United States, Italy and Spain.

Libraries were prepared by immunoSEQ multiplex PCR; TCRdb keeps only in-frame clonotypes and omits some of them. This table has 78,000 or so clones, almost 85% appearing once. This receptor was taken from a man at least 80 years old with acute or convalescent COVID-19. The genes are TRBV19 and TRBJ2-7, with D tentatively TRBD2 (5 bases). Source material: peripheral blood. CDR3 bases: TGTGCCAGTAGTATATCGGGGAGATCATACGAGCAGTACTTC. It encodes CASSISGRSYEQYF. Combining the CDR3 with reference TRBV19 and TRBJ2-7 gives the whole variable domain DGGITQSPKYLFRKEGQNVTLSCEQNLNHDAMYWYRQDPGQGLRLIYYSQIVNDFQKGDIAEGYSVSREKKESFPLTVTSAQKNPTAFYLCASSISGRSYEQYFGPGTRLTVT.